This paragraph reports one TCR beta chain. Its antigen is unidentified. The sample is drawn from a study of cytomegalovirus exposure and HLA in healthy donors. Study-wide results and limits: With DRB1 most and HLA-C fewest, TCR association rates differed between HLA loci in a later analysis. Confirmation was obtained in vitro that a few CMV-associated chains are specific for CMV antigens.

When sampled, the donors appeared nominally healthy, though they likely had unrecorded immune exposures. CDR1 SGHRS and CDR2 YFSETQ come from the germline V gene. The CDR3 extends over 15 amino acids. Trimming stripped 3 bases from V and 2 bases from J, with 9 bases between. PCR amplification relied on 60 Vbeta primers (plus 13 Jbeta primers). Some clones are missing from TCRdb's copy, which holds only in-frame ones; the method was immunoSEQ multiplex PCR. The data hold some 190,000 clones, with 9.5% observed a single time. V is TRBV5-1 and J is TRBJ2-6; D might be TRBD1 (6 bases). The sequence was collected from a woman younger than 45 in good health and CMV-seropositive. The sample was PBMCs. The CDR3 DNA reads as TGCGCCAGCAGCTACACAGGGACTGGGGCCAACGTCCTGACTTTC. This encodes CASSYTGTGANVLTF. Combining the CDR3 with reference TRBV5-1 and TRBJ2-6 gives the whole variable domain KAGVTQTPRYLIKTRGQQVTLSCSPISGHRSVSWYQQTPGQGLQFLFEYFSETQRNKGNFPGRFSGRQFSNSRSEMNVSTLELGDSALYLCASSYTGTGANVLTFGAGSRLTVL.